This T cell receptor beta chain is from a study of T-cell reconstitution after alpha-beta-depleted transplantation in children. Study results and limitations: Surviving thymic progenitors and recipient T cells were the source of high TCRbeta diversity at day 60 in some patients. At one year after transplant, newly produced T cells mostly accounted for T-cell counts and diversity.

The authors prepared the TCRbeta library with unique molecular identifiers. MiXCR, run by TCRdb on the PCR reads, gives a single entry per CDR3 protein. Of about 200,000 distinct CDR3 sequences listed, 6.6% were seen once; the top ten hold approximately 5.7%. Trimming removed 5 bases at V and 3 bases at J, with 20 bases between. Germline loops: CDR1 SEHNR, CDR2 FQNEAQ (reference sequence). The CDR3 consists of 17 residues. This clonotype occurred a few times. What it binds is unknown. The rearrangement uses TRBV7-9 and TRBJ2-1; TRBD1 might be the D (6 bases). The sequence was collected from a boy aged 2 to 9 with acute lymphoblastic leukemia, due to receive a stem cell transplant. Material: PBMCs, obtained before TCRalphabeta/CD19-depleted stem cell transplant. This chain's CDR3 is CASSPHDPGQVYNEQFF. As DNA, the CDR3 is TGTGCCAGCAGCCCACATGACCCGGGACAAGTCTACAATGAGCAGTTCTTC.